The 22 T cell receptor beta chains given below trace back to one sample, sequenced in a study of T-cell reconstitution after alpha-beta-depleted transplantation in children. Unique molecular identifiers tagged the TCRbeta library. TCRdb called the PCR reads again in MiXCR, with one record for every CDR3 protein. The sample shows under 20,000 distinct CDR3 sequences, 10% to 15% of them seen only once. The sequences come from PBMCs, mostly from graft donor cells, collected 60 days after TCRalphabeta/CD19-depleted stem cell transplant. The receptors were gathered from a female patient younger than 10 who had a stem cell transplant for congenital amegakaryocytic thrombocytopenia, so the T cells may come from the graft donor.

The chain is built from TRBV7-9 and TRBJ2-6; tentatively, D is TRBD1 or TRBD2 (5 bases each). Trimming pared 0 bases from V and 0 bases from J, leaving 9 bases between. The germline V gene has CDR1 SEHNR and CDR2 FQNEAQ (reference sequence). The CDR3 runs 17 residues. DNA for the CDR3: TGTGCCAGCAGCTTAGCGGGGGAAAGCTCTGGGGCCAACGTCCTGACTTTC. Protein sequence: CASSLAGESSGANVLTF. Full variable domain (remainder filled in from reference TRBV7-9 and TRBJ2-6): DTGVSQNPRHKITKRGQNVTFRCDPISEHNRLYWYRQTLGQGPEFLTYFQNEAQLEKSRLLSDRFSAERPKGSFSTLEIQRTEQGDSAMYLCASSLAGESSGANVLTFGAGSRLTVL.

This clonotype was observed at least ten times. The chain couples TRBV29-1 to TRBJ2-7; D gene ambiguous. The CDR3 length is 12 residues. V was shortened by 4 bases and J by 3 bases, with 10 bases between the two germline ends. CDR1 SQVTM and CDR2 ANQGSEA come from the germline V gene. The CDR3: CSVAARSYEQYF. The CDR3 DNA sequence: TGCAGCGTTGCGGCAAGGAGCTACGAGCAGTACTTC.

The DNA of the CDR3 is TGTGCCAGCAGCTTAGGCGGTGTAGAGCAGTTCTTC. As protein: CASSLGGVEQFF. The rearrangement links TRBV11-2 to TRBJ2-1; D remains unclear. CDR1 SGHAT and CDR2 FQNNGV come from the germline V gene. This CDR3 has 12 residues. V was pared by 1 base and J by 10 bases, with 8 bases between.

This clonotype came up many times. The chain is built from TRBV7-7 and TRBJ2-1; tentative D call: TRBD2 (6 bases). The length of the CDR3 is 15 residues. Germline values: CDR1 SSHAT, CDR2 FNYEAQ (reference sequence). Trimming took off 5 bases at V and 4 bases at J, with 15 bases between the two ends. CDR3 bases: TGTGCCAGCAGCGCGGGACTCCAAAGTTACAATGAGCAGTTCTTC. Translation gives CASSAGLQSYNEQFF.

In its sample, this clonotype was seen many times. V gene TRBV12-3 or TRBV12-4 combines with J gene TRBJ1-5; D is uncertain. The V end lost 0 bases, the J end lost 7 bases, and 7 bases lay between the germline ends. The CDR3 has 13 residues. The CDR3 bases are TGTGCCAGCAGTTTAGCGCGGCCCCAGCCCCAGCATTTT. This codes for CASSLARPQPQHF.

For this clonotype: The germline gene is not matched at one end of the junction; a read error may be the cause. The rearrangement links TRBV7-6 to TRBJ2-1; 7 bases are shared with TRBD2. The CDR3 runs 16 residues. CDR1 is SGHVS, CDR2 FNYEAQ, per germline. The CDR3 loop reads CASSLATSRGYTEQFF. For the CDR3, the DNA is TGTGCCAGCAGCTTAGCGACTAGCCGGGGCTACACTGAGCAGTTCTTC. The full variable domain, in which reference TRBV7-6 and TRBJ2-1 provide the parts outside the CDR3, is GAGVSQSPRYKVTKRGQDVALRCDPISGHVSLYWYRQALGQGPEFLTYFNYEAQQDKSGLPNDRFSAERPEGSISTLTIQRTEQRDSAMYRCASSLATSRGYTEQFFGPGTRLTVL.

This clonotype was recorded at least ten times. The chain employs TRBV5-1 and TRBJ2-7; 8 positions agree with TRBD1. J gave up 2 bases and V 2 bases, and 12 bases lay outside the gene matches. The CDR3 totals 17 residues. Per the germline V gene, CDR1 is SGHRS and CDR2 is YFSETQ. The CDR3 bases are TGCGCCAGCAGCTTAGGCGATATATGGGACAGGACCTACGAGCAGTACTTC. This gives the protein CASSLGDIWDRTYEQYF.

This clonotype has ten or more counts. The chain employs TRBV24-1 and TRBJ2-7; possible D gene TRBD2, 6 bases. Per the germline V gene, CDR1 is KGHDR and CDR2 is SFDVKD. Trimming removed 0 bases from V and 1 base from J, with 18 bases in between. The CDR3 is 18 amino acids. The CDR3 bases are TGTGCCACCAGTGATTTGCGCGCGGGGAAGGCATTTTCCTACGAGCAGTACTTC. As protein: CATSDLRAGKAFSYEQYF.

J is TRBJ1-2 and V is TRBV9; TRBD1 agrees at 9 bases. With V trimmed by 3 bases and J by 7 bases, 1 base remained unmatched. This CDR3 region has 12 residues. Germline V gives CDR1 SGDLS, CDR2 YYNGEE. CDR3: CASSGTGVGYTF. The DNA of the CDR3 is TGTGCCAGCAGCGGGACAGGGGTTGGCTACACCTTC.

This clonotype was detected many times. This chain connects TRBV28 to TRBJ2-5; the match to TRBD1 covers 7 bases. In germline, CDR1 is MDHEN, CDR2 SYDVKM. V shed 6 bases, J shed 2 bases, and the junction held 6 bases outside the gene matches. This CDR3 is 14 amino acids long. This CDR3 reads CASRLPQGQETQYF. CDR3 nucleotides: TGTGCCAGCAGACTACCACAGGGGCAAGAGACCCAGTACTTC.

V is TRBV3-1 and J is TRBJ2-1; D is perhaps TRBD1 (5 bases). This CDR3 comprises 14 residues. CDR1 and CDR2 (germline): LGHDT, YNNKEL (reference sequence). V was cut by 3 bases and J by 2 bases, with 8 bases left in between. The CDR3 sequence is CASSQGRAYNEQFF. Here the CDR3 DNA reads TGTGCCAGCAGCCAGGGCAGGGCCTACAATGAGCAGTTCTTC.

This clonotype was detected many times. The chain uses TRBV24-1 and TRBJ2-1, with 11 positions matching TRBD2. CDR3 size: 17 residues. CDR1 is KGHDR and CDR2 is SFDVKD in the germline V gene. After removal of 5 bases from V and 6 bases from J, the junction contained 11 bases not matched to a gene. The CDR3 nucleotides read TGTGCCACCAGTGGATTAGCGGGAGGGAGCTTGGCCAATGAGCAGTTCTTC. It is translated as CATSGLAGGSLANEQFF.

This rearrangement joins TRBV20-1 to TRBJ2-3, with 8 bases identical to TRBD2. CDR3 length: 15 amino acids. Germline V lookup: CDR1 DFQATT, CDR2 SNEGSKA (reference sequence). CDR3 loop: CSPAPSGAGADTQYF. The CDR3 nucleotides are TGCAGCCCCGCCCCATCGGGAGCGGGGGCGGATACGCAGTATTTT.

Many counts were recorded for this clonotype. The chain carries TRBV20-1 and TRBJ2-3; D is unresolved. The CDR3 length is 13 residues. Germline CDR1 reads DFQATT; CDR2 reads SNEGSKA (reference sequence). V lost 1 base to trimming and J lost 7 bases, with 12 bases between them. CDR3: CSARGVVFHTQYF. In DNA form, the CDR3 reads TGCAGTGCTAGAGGAGTGGTGTTTCATACGCAGTATTTT.

This clonotype was found many times. The chain has TRBV12-3 or TRBV12-4 and TRBJ1-1, with no clear D. The CDR3 sequence is 13 residues long. V lost 1 base to trimming and J lost 6 bases, with 9 bases between them. The CDR3 sequence: CASSLGGSAEAFF. CDR3 nucleotide sequence: TGTGCCAGCAGTTTAGGAGGGAGCGCTGAAGCTTTCTTT.

This clonotype has a count of ten or more. This rearrangement joins TRBV11-2 to TRBJ1-4, with D possibly TRBD1 on 5 matching bases. Trimming took off 3 bases at V and 0 bases at J, with 11 bases between the two ends. This CDR3 has 16 residues. The germline gives CDR1 SGHAT, CDR2 FQNNGV. CDR3 amino acids: CASSLGRRATNEKLFF. The CDR3 coding sequence is TGTGCCAGCAGCTTGGGGCGCCGAGCAACTAATGAAAAACTGTTTTTT.

This clonotype was detected many times. The CDR3 here is CAWSHPGSRTEAFF. CDR3 bases: TGTGCCTGGAGTCACCCAGGGAGTCGCACTGAAGCTTTCTTT. This chain joins TRBV30 and TRBJ1-1; D is perhaps TRBD1 (5 bases). Germline V gene data show CDR1 as GTSNPN and CDR2 as SVGIG (reference sequence). The ends were cut back, 2 bases at V and 4 bases at J, with 14 bases in the middle. CDR3 length: 14 residues.

This clonotype was recorded at least ten times. This rearrangement joins TRBV6-1 to TRBJ2-1; D gene ambiguous. CDR1 is MNHNS, CDR2 SASEGT, per germline. Trimming left V 4 bases short and J 0 bases short, with 10 bases between. The CDR3 loop spans 15 amino acids. Here the CDR3 reads CASSGGPGSYNEQFF. In nucleotides, the CDR3 is TGTGCCAGCAGTGGAGGACCCGGCTCCTACAATGAGCAGTTCTTC.

Many counts were recorded for this clonotype. V is TRBV12-3 or TRBV12-4 and J is TRBJ1-1; D is undetermined. The ends were cut back, 6 bases at V and 10 bases at J, with 15 bases in the middle. This CDR3 is built from 12 residues. CDR3 loop: CASSLTRGRAFF. CDR3 DNA sequence: TGTGCCAGCAGCTTAACAAGAGGTCGAGCTTTCTTT.

The chain is built from TRBV4-1 and TRBJ2-3; the match to TRBD2 covers 7 bases. Germline lookup yields CDR1 MGHRA and CDR2 YSYEKL. V lost 0 bases to trimming and J lost 2 bases; unmatched junction nucleotides: 8. This CDR3 has 17 residues. The CDR3 loop is CASSQDRWGGPTDTQYF. The CDR3 DNA follows: TGCGCCAGCAGCCAAGATCGGTGGGGGGGACCCACAGATACGCAGTATTTT.

V is TRBV4-2 and J is TRBJ2-5; D might be TRBD1 or TRBD2, each matching 5 bases. The CDR3 has 16 residues. The germline gives CDR1 LGHNA, CDR2 YNFKEQ. Trimming left V 2 bases short and J 4 bases short, with 17 bases between. The CDR3 DNA reads as TGTGCCAGCAGCCAAAAAGGGGCCCCCGCGGGAGAGACCCAGTACTTC. Amino acid sequence: CASSQKGAPAGETQYF.

This clonotype showed up many times. The gene calls are TRBV6-2 or TRBV6-3 and TRBJ2-2; D is unclear. Germline V CDR1 and CDR2: MNHEY, SVGEGT. Trimming cost V 0 bases and J 8 bases, with 7 bases left between them. There are 13 residues in the CDR3. DNA for the CDR3: TGTGCCAGCAGTTACTCATACGGAGGGGAGCTGTTTTTT. Its protein is CASSYSYGGELFF.